One and the same sample provided the 2 T cell receptor beta chains below, sequenced in a study of CD8+ T cells in alopecia areata. Treatment here: oral pan-JAK inhibitor, 5-10 mg twice daily. Isolated RNA was reverse transcribed into cDNA used as the sequencing template. TCRdb keeps only in-frame clones here, not all; method: immunoSEQ multiplex PCR. In the table there are approximately 210,000 clones, roughly 66% of which are singletons. This specimen was CD4+ T cells sorted from blood, taken at week 44, from a patient treated with tofacitinib. These receptor sequences come from a human donor with alopecia areata.

The J gene is TRBJ1-2, the V gene TRBV29-1; no reliable D call. V lost 3 bases to trimming and J lost 4 bases, with 9 bases between them. The length of the CDR3 is 12 residues. Germline V CDR1 and CDR2: SQVTM, ANQGSEA. The CDR3: CSVDSGPYGYTF. The CDR3 region has the DNA TGCAGCGTTGATTCCGGACCCTATGGCTACACCTTC.

This clone was seen a few times. For the CDR3, the DNA is TGCGCCAGCACGGAAGACAGCTCTGGGGCCAACGTCCTGACTTTC. Protein product: CASTEDSSGANVLTF. This sequence joins TRBV5-1 and TRBJ2-6, with a possible D match to TRBD1 (5 bases). The CDR3 is 15 amino acids. The germline V and J ends were trimmed by 6 bases and 0 bases, with 10 bases remaining between them. CDR1 SGHRS and CDR2 YFSETQ come from the germline V gene.